This T cell receptor (beta chain) was obtained from a study of T cell repertoires in cytomegalovirus infection (dated by TCRdb to about 2019). Concerning the study at large: Alongside well-studied HLA-B-restricted epitopes, the peptide stimulations were aimed at recently identified HLA-C-restricted CMV epitopes, whose presentation resists viral immunomodulation. Because public TCR beta signatures pointed to carriage of CMV infection together with the matching HLA type, the HLA type of each donor mattered for the analysis. Broad study findings and their caveats: Carriers of CMV infection plus the relevant HLA type were discriminated by the cumulative frequency of public TCR beta family members in the study cohort and in an independent roughly 320-donor cohort. The ex vivo response was dominated by HLA-C-restricted CMV-specific TCR beta clonotypes, which also provided the single most frequent clonotype in two of eight donors.

The label giving this sample's treatment or condition can be read as: in vitro stimulation with specific CMV peptide epitopes to enrich CMV-specific T cells. This clonotype has a count of ten or more. This receptor's antigen is unknown. Base qualities are not provided; no much larger clone lies one nucleotide away. Its CDR3 holds 15 amino acids, cysteine through phenylalanine. CDR3 DNA only is kept here, 45 bases in frame from base 1. V loses 1 base, J loses 10 bases, and the germline ends lie 17 bases apart. The germline V gene yields SGHVS for CDR1 and FNYEAQ for CDR2. TCRdb records Illumina HiSeq 1500 as the sequencer. The public reads were quality trimmed at Q25 with fastp and then assembled into clones with MiXCR by TCRdb, keeping productive beta chains. Each record represents a unique CDR3 protein, reported with the most common genes and DNA among its rows. The sample contains approximately 110,000 distinct CDR3 sequences, about 31% of them found a single time. The ten biggest clones cover 58% of the sample.

This TCR came from a human donor in good health (CMV status not recorded). Some clones in this sample may be carry-over from other donors' samples. The chain was built from TRBV7-6 and TRBJ2-1; the D gene is perhaps TRBD2, on 6 matching bases. Sequenced here: CD8+ T cells from cultured PBMCs, sampled from culture after CMV antigen stimulation. The nucleotides read TGTGCCAGCAGCTTAGTCCCCGGGAGAGACTCAGAGCAGTTCTTC. Translated, this gives CASSLVPGRDSEQFF. This CDR3, with the reference TRBV7-6 and TRBJ2-1 proteins standing in past its ends, gives the full variable domain GAGVSQSPRYKVTKRGQDVALRCDPISGHVSLYWYRQALGQGPEFLTYFNYEAQQDKSGLPNDRFSAERPEGSISTLTIQRTEQRDSAMYRCASSLVPGRDSEQFFGPGTRLTVL.